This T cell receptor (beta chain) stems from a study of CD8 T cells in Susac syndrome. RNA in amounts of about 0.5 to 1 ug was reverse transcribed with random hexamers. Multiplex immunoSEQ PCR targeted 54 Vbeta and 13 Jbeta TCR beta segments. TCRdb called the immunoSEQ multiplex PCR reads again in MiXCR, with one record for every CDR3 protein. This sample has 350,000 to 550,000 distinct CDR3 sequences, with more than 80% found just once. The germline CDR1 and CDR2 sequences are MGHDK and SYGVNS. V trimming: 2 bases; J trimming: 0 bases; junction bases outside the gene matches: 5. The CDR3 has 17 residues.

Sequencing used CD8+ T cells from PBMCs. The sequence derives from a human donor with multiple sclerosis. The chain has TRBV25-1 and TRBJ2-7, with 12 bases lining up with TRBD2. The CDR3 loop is CASSEGTSGLLSYEQYF. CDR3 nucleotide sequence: TGTGCCAGCAGTGAAGGGACTAGCGGGCTCCTCTCCTACGAGCAGTACTTC.